The sequence of this T cell receptor beta chain was determined in a study of blood T cell repertoires in COVID-19. Looking at the study overall: Sites in the United States, Italy and Spain provided acute and convalescent COVID-19 samples. T cells, B-cell-depleted T cells, or PBMCs supplied cDNA or gDNA.

The CDR3 consists of 15 residues. The V gene's germline CDR1 is KGHSH and CDR2 LQKENI. Trimming took 4 bases from V and 6 from J, leaving 16 bases between them. As handled by the study authors: Estimation of nucleated cell counts relied on the amplification of reference gene primers. Repertoires were generated with immunoSEQ multiplex PCR, while TCRdb's copy carries only in-frame clones and drops some. V, J and clone size are those of that table, while D and trimming were read from the DNA. The sample lists approximately 170,000 clones; around 84% were seen once. The chain links TRBV18 to TRBJ1-5; D uncertain. Sequenced material: peripheral blood. This clonotype was obtained from an elderly woman with acute or convalescent COVID-19. CDR3 coding DNA: TGTGCCAGCTCACAAGAAGTCTGGGAGGGTCAGCCCCAGCATTTT. Residues: CASSQEVWEGQPQHF.